The source of this T cell receptor (beta chain) is a study of T cells in Graves' hyperthyroidism and ophthalmopathy. Study results and caveats: Model-based prediction identified ophthalmopathy a median 6.5 months prior to its onset.

The ends were cut back, 3 bases at V and 2 bases at J, with 17 bases in the middle. The germline gives CDR1 DFQATT, CDR2 SNEGSKA (reference sequence). This CDR3 has 15 residues. The sample holds many counts of this clonotype. Antigen unknown. For ophthalmopathy patients, the Clinical Activity Score was at least 3 and the NOSPECS grade at least 4; duration was under 3 months. The PBMCs were sourced from fresh peripheral blood (about 9.7 ml). TCR beta CDR3 region amplification was performed from RNA transcripts. The TCR CDR3 first-round RT-PCR relied on the HTBI primer set. Using its own MiXCR run on the multiplex PCR reads, TCRdb lists one record per CDR3 protein. The sample contains some 500,000 distinct CDR3 sequences, roughly 24% of which appear only once.

The chain joins TRBV20-1 to TRBJ2-7, with a possible D match to TRBD2 (5 bases). The clonotype originates from a woman aged 25 to 39 with Graves' ophthalmopathy. The specimen was blood. CDR3 in amino acids: CSASFESTGAYEQYF. DNA for the CDR3: TGCAGTGCTAGTTTTGAATCGACCGGGGCCTACGAGCAGTACTTC.